Described below is a single T cell receptor (beta chain) sequence and its context. The target of this receptor is not known. Base qualities are not at hand, and no much larger clone is one base apart. These data come from a study of pediatric ulcerative colitis (dated by TCRdb to between 2017 and 2020). The study in broad terms: Among the ulcerative colitis patients, about seven had pancolitis and two had left-sided colitis, and histology in every patient was consistent with ulcerative colitis. Using the Pediatric Ulcerative Colitis Activity Index, a couple of patients were classed as having mild disease, several as having moderate disease and three as having acute severe colitis. From roughly 9 newly diagnosed, treatment-naive pediatric ulcerative colitis patients and four non-IBD control children, paired blood and rectal samples were collected. Overall study results and their limits: Autologous blood-rectal clonal overlap was significantly higher in ulcerative colitis patients than in controls, suggesting increased T cell trafficking to inflamed tissue. With only a few individuals, the healthy control group was small. For technical reasons, substantially fewer templates were yielded by the blood samples of two patients, and these blood samples were excluded from blood-rectal overlap analysis. Two rectal CDR3 clonotypes were present in all ulcerative colitis patients and in none of the controls. Repertoires were derived from total lymphocyte DNA, so rare subsets such as regulatory T cells may have patterns not reflected. Features of the rectal repertoire distinguished controls, mild-moderate colitis patients and acute severe colitis patients, and in acute severe colitis, rectal diversity was reduced because of clonal expansions.

Before the diagnostic colonoscopy, none of the ulcerative colitis patients had been given any immunosuppressive medication. A blood sample was drawn at the time of the colonoscopy. The Wizard kit (Promega) was used to extract genomic DNA from the blood and intestinal samples. Through the immunoSEQ TRB Survey service, multiplex V and J primers were used to amplify rearranged CDR3 beta regions from genomic DNA. To keep depth equal across samples, survey-level sequencing depth of up to 500,000 reads per sample was applied. Libraries were purified, pooled and sequenced on Illumina technology. Regarding the original processing steps: Productive clonality, sample overlap, pairwise scatters, CDR3 beta length, V/D/J gene usage and productiveness were assessed with immunoSEQ online tools. Alongside Shannon and Simpson indices, calculated diversity was computed as the number of unique rearrangements divided by total templates, multiplied by 100. For principal component analysis, Z-score normalized data were analyzed with the R prcomp function and the ggbiplot package. Morisita's index was used to quantify blood-rectal clonal overlap within each subject. Not all clones reach the TCRdb copy of this immuneACCESS table, which keeps in-frame sequences only. Checked studies attribute under half of the gap to unresolved V genes and leave the rest unexplained. That table furnishes V, J and clone size, whereas the DNA furnished D and trimming. This sample holds about 64,000 clones; approximately 87% were observed only once. Jointly, the top ten make up roughly 3% of the sample.

From the cysteine up to the phenylalanine, the CDR3 has a length of 15 residues. The kept DNA is CDR3 alone, 45 bases in frame from the first base. Between the V and J ends, shortened by 7 bases and 0 bases respectively, the junction contains 13 bases. The CDR1 and CDR2 encoded by the germline V gene are MNHNS and SASEGT. The chain is assembled from TRBV6-1 and TRBJ1-5, with no D gene named confidently. This clonotype was obtained from a boy aged 5-17 years with severe ulcerative colitis. The specimen sequenced was blood. CDR3 sequence: CASNLRENSNQPQHF. The nucleotide sequence is given as TGTGCCAGCAACCTCCGGGAGAATAGCAATCAGCCCCAGCATTTT.